This T cell receptor beta chain was profiled in a study of radiation and T cells in renal cell carcinoma. Comments on this clone: Its target is unknown.

Produced via immunoSEQ multiplex PCR; TCRdb's table is partial and in-frame only. The sample holds some 100,000 clones, 80% to 90% seen once. Study results and caveats: In blood, top tumor clones expanded by 2 weeks, shrinking by 4.

Time point in this sample: blood 4 weeks post-SBRT, at nephrectomy. Treatment here: 15 Gy SBRT to primary tumor, nephrectomy 4 weeks later. Blood was sampled at baseline, 2 weeks and 4 weeks after SBRT. The CDR3 covers 13 residues. V was shortened by 5 bases and J by 7 bases, with 14 bases between the two germline ends. The germline V gene encodes CDR1 SGHTA and CDR2 FQGNSA. The V and J genes are TRBV7-2 and TRBJ1-1; D remains ambiguous. The sequenced sample was blood, obtained from a patient whose treatment included radiotherapy and nephrectomy. The clonotype comes from a man aged 60 to 69 with renal cell carcinoma. In DNA form, the CDR3 reads TGTGCCAGCAGCGGGGTAGTGGGCAGTGAAGCTTTCTTT. It encodes CASSGVVGSEAFF.